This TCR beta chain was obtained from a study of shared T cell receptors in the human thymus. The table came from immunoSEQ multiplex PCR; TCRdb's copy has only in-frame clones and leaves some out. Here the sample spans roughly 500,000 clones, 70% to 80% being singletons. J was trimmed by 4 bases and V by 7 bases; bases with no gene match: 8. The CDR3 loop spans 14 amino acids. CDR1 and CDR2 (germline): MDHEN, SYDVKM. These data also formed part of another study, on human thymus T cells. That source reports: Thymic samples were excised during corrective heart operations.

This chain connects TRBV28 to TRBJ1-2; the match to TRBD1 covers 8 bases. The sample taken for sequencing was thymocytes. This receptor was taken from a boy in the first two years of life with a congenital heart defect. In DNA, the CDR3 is TGTGCCAGCAACCCGGGACAGGTCCGCTATGGCTACACCTTC. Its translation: CASNPGQVRYGYTF.